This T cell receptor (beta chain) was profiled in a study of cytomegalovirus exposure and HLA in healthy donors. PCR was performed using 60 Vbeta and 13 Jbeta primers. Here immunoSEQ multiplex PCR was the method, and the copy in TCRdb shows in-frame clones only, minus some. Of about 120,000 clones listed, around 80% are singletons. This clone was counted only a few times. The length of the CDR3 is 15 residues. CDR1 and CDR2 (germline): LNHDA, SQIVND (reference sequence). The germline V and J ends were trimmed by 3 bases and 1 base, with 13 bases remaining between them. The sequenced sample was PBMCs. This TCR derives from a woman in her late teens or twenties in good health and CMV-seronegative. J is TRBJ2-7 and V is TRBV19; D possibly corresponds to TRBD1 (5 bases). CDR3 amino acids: CASSIDSQKSYEQYF. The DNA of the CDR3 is TGTGCCAGTAGTATCGACAGCCAAAAGTCCTACGAGCAGTACTTC.